A selection of T cell receptor beta chains follows, all from one sample in a study of identical twins. TCRdb recomputed calls from the 5' RACE reads with MiXCR, one row per CDR3 protein. The sample holds around 500,000 distinct CDR3 sequences, approximately 15% seen once. These records were also assigned to another study, of yellow fever vaccine responses in identical twins.

Sequenced material: CD4+ T cells sorted from blood. Source of these receptors: a woman aged 18-29 years in good health. Each CDR3 is given with its conserved first and last residue. The order of the fields is D gene, V gene, J gene, clone size, CDR3 DNA, CDR3 protein. D genes are given only for firm matches. Rows may omit the clone size; those that give it use once, few, many or a size class.

>-|TRBV18|TRBJ2-1|-
TGTGCCAGCTCACCACCGGCTCCCCCATACAATGAGCAGTTCTTC
CASSPPAPPYNEQFF
>TRBD2|TRBV4-2|TRBJ2-7|-
TGTGCCAGCAGCCAAACCTCGACTAGCGGGGCCTACGAGCAGTACTTC
CASSQTSTSGAYEQYF
>-|TRBV12-3/TRBV12-4|TRBJ1-5|-
TGTGCCAGCAGTTTAACACAAAATAGCAATCAGCCCCAGCATTTT
CASSLTQNSNQPQHF
>-|TRBV11-2|TRBJ2-3|-
TGTGCCAGCAGCTTCGGGCTAGCGTCATCCACAGATACGCAGTATTTT
CASSFGLASSTDTQYF
>TRBD1|TRBV3-1|TRBJ1-1|-
TGTGCCAGCAGCCAAGAGGACAGGAGTAACACTGAAGCTTTCTTT
CASSQEDRSNTEAFF
>TRBD2|TRBV5-1|TRBJ2-7|few
TGCGCCAGCAGCCCGGAACTAGCGGGGGGGCGCAACGAGCAGTACTTC
CASSPELAGGRNEQYF
>TRBD2|TRBV10-3|TRBJ2-3|few
TGTGCCATCAGCGAACAGGGACTAGCGGGAGGGCGCACGCAGTATTTT
CAISEQGLAGGRTQYF
>TRBD1|TRBV7-6|TRBJ1-2|-
TGTGCCAGCAGCCCCTACAGGGGGCTCGGCTATGGCTACACCTTC
CASSPYRGLGYGYTF
>TRBD1|TRBV6-1|TRBJ2-3|-
TGTGCCAGCAGTGTTCCGGGACAGGGAATTATGGATACGCAGTATTTT
CASSVPGQGIMDTQYF
>-|TRBV19|TRBJ2-7|-
TGTGCCAGTAGTGCGTCCACCGGGACAAAATACGAGCAGTACTTC
CASSASTGTKYEQYF